This T cell receptor (beta chain) is drawn from a study of Ad26.COV2.S vaccination and SARS-CoV-2 variants. Study-wide results and limits: A substantial breadth of spike-specific CD8+ and CD4+ T cell responses after vaccination has been reported.

As concerns this clone: Its antigen remains unknown.

Sequencing was performed with immunoSEQ multiplex PCR; in TCRdb, only in-frame clones are kept and a portion is missing. The sample carries hundreds of thousands of clones, 89% recorded once. With V trimmed by 8 bases and J by 7 bases, 5 bases remained unmatched. The germline V gene encodes CDR1 MNHEY and CDR2 SMNVEV (reference sequence). The CDR3 sequence is 14 residues long. Treatment meaning: around 19 received Ad26.COV2.S at low or high dose, single or two shots; about 5 received placebo; per-sample allocation not given. At day 63 after the first vaccine or placebo injection, samples were drawn. It was an adult aged 18-55 years in Boston who was the donor.

The sample in question was peripheral blood, obtained in a trial of Ad26.COV2.S vaccine versus placebo. This TCR came from a person between 18 and 59 years old who received the Ad26.COV2.S COVID-19 vaccine or a placebo. The chain couples TRBV27 to TRBJ2-1; TRBD2 matches at 13 bases. This CDR3 reads CASRGLAGRNEQFF. The CDR3 DNA sequence: TGTGCCAGCCGGGGACTAGCGGGAAGGAATGAGCAGTTCTTC.